This is a list of T cell receptor beta chains from one sample in a study of T cells in Graves' hyperthyroidism and ophthalmopathy. MiXCR, applied by TCRdb to the multiplex PCR reads, yields one record per CDR3 protein. The data contain roughly 280,000 distinct CDR3 sequences, around 15% of them singletons. The specimen was blood. All receptors come from a woman in her sixties or seventies with Graves' ophthalmopathy. Each CDR3 is given with its conserved first and last residue. D genes are given only for firm matches. A clone size is listed for some rows: how often the clone was seen (once, few, many), or a class if it is expanded.

V	size	J	D	CDR3	DNA
TRBV20-1	many	TRBJ2-3	.	CSASSPQGSTDTQYF	TGCAGTGCTAGTTCCCCTCAAGGGAGCACAGATACGCAGTATTTT
TRBV20-1	many	TRBJ2-1	.	CSASRPGTSYNEQFF	TGCAGTGCTAGTCGGCCCGGGACTTCCTACAATGAGCAGTTCTTC
TRBV5-5	many	TRBJ1-2	.	CASSLGTNYGYTF	TGTGCCAGCAGCTTGGGGACTAACTATGGCTACACCTTC
TRBV11-2	many	TRBJ2-1	.	CASSPYFPGESSYNEQFF	TGTGCCAGCAGCCCGTATTTTCCCGGGGAGAGCTCCTACAATGAGCAGTTCTTC
TRBV7-2	many	TRBJ2-7	TRBD2	CASSPGLAGYEQYF	TGTGCCAGCAGCCCCGGACTAGCTGGTTACGAGCAGTACTTC
TRBV11-2	.	TRBJ2-3	.	CASGKWGYTQYF	TGTGCCAGCGGGAAATGGGGTTATACGCAGTATTTT
TRBV7-9	many	TRBJ2-1	.	CASSLAGGALNEQFF	TGTGCCAGCAGCTTAGCAGGGGGGGCCCTGAATGAGCAGTTCTTC
TRBV30	few	TRBJ2-3	.	CAYNQGSGNTDTQYF	TGTGCCTACAATCAGGGTTCGGGTAACACAGATACGCAGTATTTT
TRBV20-1	many	TRBJ1-1	.	CSARDMGGQGYTEAFF	TGCAGTGCTAGAGATATGGGGGGCCAAGGGTACACTGAAGCTTTCTTT
TRBV3-1	many	TRBJ2-5	TRBD1	CASSQQDGTGQETQYF	TGTGCCAGCAGCCAACAAGATGGGACAGGGCAAGAGACCCAGTACTTC
TRBV28	many	TRBJ1-2	TRBD1	CASSLDRRTYGYTF	TGTGCCAGCAGTTTGGACAGGCGAACCTATGGCTACACCTTC
TRBV4-1	many	TRBJ2-1	.	CASSEAGGEQFF	TGCGCCAGCAGCGAAGCTGGCGGCGAGCAGTTCTTC
TRBV19	.	TRBJ2-1	TRBD1	CASRSPGGPYNEQFF	TGTGCCAGTAGGTCCCCAGGGGGACCTTACAATGAGCAGTTCTTC
TRBV24-1	.	TRBJ2-3	.	CATSSEKQGSTDTQYF	TGTGCCACCAGCTCAGAAAAACAGGGTAGCACAGATACGCAGTATTTT
TRBV7-9	.	TRBJ2-1	.	CASSFSRDSYNEQFF	TGTGCCAGCAGCTTCAGTCGGGACTCGTACAATGAGCAGTTCTTC
TRBV6-1	many	TRBJ2-1	.	CASTAHNEQFF	TGTGCCAGCACGGCTCACAATGAGCAGTTCTTC
TRBV10-3	few	TRBJ2-5	.	CAISESGGRETQYF	TGTGCCATCAGTGAGTCCGGGGGCCGCGAGACCCAGTACTTC
TRBV10-3	many	TRBJ2-3	.	CAISGSATVTDTQYF	TGTGCCATCAGTGGATCAGCGACAGTCACAGATACGCAGTATTTT
TRBV30	many	TRBJ1-6	.	CAWSVESSYNSPLHF	TGTGCCTGGAGTGTAGAGAGCTCCTATAATTCACCCCTCCACTTT
TRBV3-1	.	TRBJ2-5	TRBD1	CASSQHTGTGGTVYF	TGTGCCAGCAGCCAACACACCGGGACAGGGGGCACAGTTTACTTC
TRBV6-6	many	TRBJ1-5	.	CASSYSGGGNQPQHF	TGTGCCAGCAGTTACTCAGGGGGGGGCAATCAGCCCCAGCATTTT
TRBV29-1	.	TRBJ2-7	TRBD2	CSVEDPVGGGSYEQYF	TGCAGCGTTGAAGATCCTGTGGGGGGAGGGTCCTACGAGCAGTACTTC
TRBV27	few	TRBJ2-3	.	CASSFLDSYTDTQYF	TGTGCCAGCAGTTTCCTCGACTCATACACAGATACGCAGTATTTT
TRBV5-6	.	TRBJ1-2	.	CASSPQGTHYGYTF	TGTGCCAGCAGCCCTCAGGGGACCCACTATGGCTACACCTTC
TRBV20-1	.	TRBJ1-5	.	CSASRGGEPQHF	TGCAGTGCTAGTCGGGGAGGGGAGCCCCAGCATTTT
TRBV30	.	TRBJ2-6	.	CAWSRGRGTSSGANVLTF	TGTGCCTGGAGTAGGGGCAGGGGAACCAGTTCTGGGGCCAACGTCCTGACTTTC
TRBV28	.	TRBJ1-2	TRBD1	CASRTGGHGYTF	TGTGCCAGCAGGACAGGGGGCCATGGCTACACCTTC
TRBV4-3	many	TRBJ2-3	TRBD2	CASSQVVAGGRGDTQYF	TGCGCCAGCAGCCAAGTGGTCGCGGGAGGGCGCGGAGATACGCAGTATTTT
TRBV28	.	TRBJ2-5	TRBD2	CASRETSGSGDF	TGTGCCAGCAGGGAGACTAGCGGGAGTGGGGACTTC
TRBV27	many	TRBJ2-2	TRBD1	CASSRGQGASGELFF	TGTGCCAGCAGTCGCGGACAGGGGGCATCCGGGGAGCTGTTTTTT
TRBV5-1	many	TRBJ2-1	TRBD2	CASSNPSGRAANEQFF	TGCGCCAGCTCAAATCCTAGCGGGAGGGCTGCAAATGAGCAGTTCTTC
TRBV18	many	TRBJ1-4	.	CASSGTGEKLFF	TGTGCCAGCTCAGGTACAGGTGAAAAACTGTTTTTT
TRBV7-2	.	TRBJ1-2	TRBD1	CASSSRQGGGHTF	TGTGCCAGCAGCTCACGACAGGGGGGAGGCCACACCTTC